A single sample gave rise to the 20 T cell receptor beta chains below, sequenced in a study of beta chain features in type 1 diabetes. All of the isolated RNA was reverse transcribed, so expressed TCRB transcripts were sequenced. Libraries were prepared by immunoSEQ multiplex PCR; TCRdb keeps only in-frame clonotypes and omits some of them. The profile covers 200,000 to 250,000 clones, with around 9.9% appearing a single time and over 1% taken by the ten largest. Sequencing was carried out using central memory CD4+ T cells from blood. These receptors were collected from a young man in good health.

This clone was seen a handful of times. The chain has TRBV27 and TRBJ2-7, with D tentatively TRBD1 (6 bases). The CDR3 sequence is 14 residues long. Trimming pared 2 bases from V and 6 bases from J, leaving 14 bases between. Germline CDR1 and CDR2: MNHEY and SMNVEV (reference sequence). This CDR3 reads CASSLQGRRGEQYF. CDR3 nucleotides: TGTGCCAGCAGTTTACAGGGGCGCCGGGGCGAGCAGTACTTC.

This clone was counted between two and nine times. V usage is TRBV30 and J usage is TRBJ2-1; maybe TRBD2 (6 bases). This CDR3 spans 13 amino acids. CDR1 and CDR2 from the germline V gene are GTSNPN and SVGIG (reference sequence). The V gene lost 0 bases and the J gene lost 4 bases, with 7 bases spanning the gap. This CDR3 is CAWSVGLYNEQFF. In DNA form, the CDR3 reads TGTGCCTGGAGTGTCGGACTATACAATGAGCAGTTCTTC.

This clone was counted between two and nine times. The same CDR3 can be traced to other DNA sequences in this sample. This chain connects TRBV18 to TRBJ2-7; the D call may be TRBD1 or TRBD2 (5 bases each). The V gene lost 3 bases and the J gene lost 0 bases, with 9 bases spanning the gap. The germline gives CDR1 KGHSH, CDR2 LQKENI. There are 14 residues in the CDR3. The CDR3 loop is CASSPGAVSYEQYF. CDR3 coding DNA: TGTGCCAGCTCACCCGGGGCGGTCTCCTACGAGCAGTACTTC. The full variable domain, in which reference TRBV18 and TRBJ2-7 provide the parts outside the CDR3, is NAGVMQNPRHLVRRRGQEARLRCSPMKGHSHVYWYRQLPEEGLKFMVYLQKENIIDESGMPKERFSAEFPKEGPSILRIQQVVRGDSAAYFCASSPGAVSYEQYFGPGTRLTVT.

This clone occurred a few times. V and J are TRBV11-2 and TRBJ1-4, with TRBD1 identical over 8 bases. J lost 4 bases, V lost 4 bases, and 5 bases had no gene match. The CDR3 extends over 15 amino acids. Germline CDR1 is SGHAT and CDR2 is FQNNGV. CDR3 region: CASSWTTGVNEKLFF. CDR3 DNA sequence: TGTGCCAGCAGCTGGACGACAGGGGTTAATGAAAAACTGTTTTTT.

The chain links TRBV6-6 to TRBJ1-5; 8 bases agree with TRBD1. With V trimmed by 11 bases and J by 5 bases, 8 bases remained unmatched. Per germline, CDR1 MNHNY and CDR2 SVGAGI (reference sequence). CDR3 length equals 13 residues. The CDR3 region is CAARTGRDQPQHF. The CDR3 bases are TGTGCCGCAAGGACAGGGAGAGATCAGCCCCAGCATTTT.

Many counts were recorded for this clone. The rearrangement links TRBV5-1 to TRBJ2-7; D is uncertain. Per the germline V gene, CDR1 is SGHRS and CDR2 is YFSETQ. V lost 0 bases to trimming and J lost 3 bases, with 7 bases between them. The CDR3 contains 13 residues. CDR3 loop: CASSLAHDYEQYF. The CDR3 region has the DNA TGCGCCAGCAGCTTGGCCCACGACTACGAGCAGTACTTC.

In regard to this clone: In the same sample, other DNA sequences code for this CDR3. The rearrangement links TRBV7-2 to TRBJ2-5; D is uncertain. V was cut by 3 bases and J by 2 bases, with 1 base left in between. This CDR3 contains 11 residues. From germline, CDR1 is SGHTA and CDR2 FQGNSA. The CDR3 region is CASSFQETQYF. CDR3 nucleotides: TGTGCCAGCAGCTTTCAAGAGACCCAGTACTTC. The full variable domain, in which reference TRBV7-2 and TRBJ2-5 provide the parts outside the CDR3, is GAGVSQSPSNKVTEKGKDVELRCDPISGHTALYWYRQSLGQGLEFLIYFQGNSAPDKSGLPSDRFSAERTGGSVSTLTIQRTQQEDSAVYLCASSFQETQYFGPGTRLLVL.

The V call is TRBV28, the J call TRBJ2-3; 8 bases agree with TRBD1. Unmatched junction bases numbered 8, after V lost 2 bases and J lost 4 bases. Germline assignment: CDR1 MDHEN and CDR2 SYDVKM. This CDR3 has 16 amino acids. The CDR3 DNA reads TGTGCCAGCAGTTTAGCCGGGACAGGCGCTCCAGATACGCAGTATTTT. It is translated as CASSLAGTGAPDTQYF.

This clone was observed a few times. This chain uses TRBV6-5 with TRBJ2-3; D may be TRBD2 (6 bases). The V end was cut by 10 bases, the J end by 2 bases, with 13 bases between. The germline gives CDR1 MNHEY, CDR2 SVGAGI. There are 13 residues in the CDR3. CDR3 DNA sequence: TGTGCCATTCTAGCGCCCAACACAGATACGCAGTATTTT. As protein: CAILAPNTDTQYF.

Details on this clone: Its ends do not fully match the called genes, so a read error is possible. The rearrangement joins TRBV5-6 to TRBJ2-6; tentative D call: TRBD2 (5 bases). There are 16 residues in the CDR3. Germline V gene sequence: CDR1 SGHDT, CDR2 YYEEEE. The CDR3 DNA sequence: TGTGCCAGCAACTTGTGGACTGTCTCTGGGGCCAACGTCCTGACTTTC. The encoded protein is CASNLWTVSGANVLTF.

This clone came up a few times. V gene TRBV18 combines with J gene TRBJ2-5, with D unresolved. Trimming took 4 bases from V and 1 from J, leaving 13 bases between them. CDR3 size: 15 residues. Germline CDR1 and CDR2: KGHSH and LQKENI. This chain's CDR3 is CASSQWAGVQETQYF. The CDR3 bases are TGTGCCAGCTCACAATGGGCAGGTGTCCAAGAGACCCAGTACTTC.

The table lists this clone with many counts. The CDR3 loop reads CASSLNPADTQYF. The CDR3 bases are TGTGCCAGCAGCTTAAATCCGGCAGATACGCAGTATTTT. The chain carries TRBV7-3 and TRBJ2-3; no firm D call. Per the germline V gene, CDR1 is SGHTA and CDR2 is FQGTGA. This CDR3 region has 13 residues. The V end was cut by 1 base, the J end by 4 bases, with 6 bases between.

The genes are TRBV9 and TRBJ2-7; tentative D call: TRBD1 (5 bases). The CDR3 runs to 14 residues. Per the germline V gene, CDR1 is SGDLS and CDR2 is YYNGEE. V lost 0 bases to trimming and J lost 3 bases, with 10 bases between them. The CDR3 region has the DNA TGTGCCAGCAGCGTAGAAGGGGCACACTACGAGCAGTACTTC. Translating it yields CASSVEGAHYEQYF.

This chain connects TRBV5-6 to TRBJ2-1, with TRBD1 as a possible D gene (5 bases). Germline V gives CDR1 SGHDT, CDR2 YYEEEE. Trimming took off 0 bases at V and 5 bases at J, with 9 bases between the two ends. The CDR3 consists of 14 residues. CDR3 residues: CASSLVDRNNEQFF. In nucleotides, the CDR3 is TGTGCCAGCAGCTTGGTTGACAGAAACAATGAGCAGTTCTTC.

The gene calls are TRBV15 and TRBJ1-2; no reliable D call. This CDR3 contains 15 residues. Between the trimmed V and J ends, which lost 0 bases and 5 bases, there was a span of 13 bases. CDR1 is LNHNV and CDR2 is YYDKDF in the germline V gene (reference sequence). CDR3 amino acids: CATSRDGSTGYGYTF. The CDR3 nucleotides are TGTGCCACCAGCAGAGATGGAAGTACCGGTTATGGCTACACCTTC.

This clone was seen only a few times. V usage is TRBV29-1 and J usage is TRBJ1-5, with 10 bases matching TRBD1. Germline trimming cut 6 bases from V and 5 bases from J; bases unmatched to any gene: 4. Germline CDR1 SQVTM, CDR2 ANQGSEA. The CDR3 consists of 13 residues. The CDR3 reads CSVPGTGDQPQHF. In DNA form, the CDR3 reads TGCAGCGTGCCCGGGACAGGGGATCAGCCCCAGCATTTT.

This rearrangement joins TRBV25-1 to TRBJ2-2; no reliable D call. V gave up 3 bases and J gave up 0 bases, with 8 bases separating them. From germline, CDR1 is MGHDK and CDR2 SYGVNS. This CDR3 comprises 15 residues. The chain's CDR3 is CASSDGVTNTGELFF. CDR3 DNA sequence: TGTGCCAGCAGTGATGGGGTTACGAACACCGGGGAGCTGTTTTTT.

This chain uses TRBV6-1 with TRBJ1-1, with D tentatively TRBD1 (5 bases). This CDR3 has 15 amino acids. V was shortened by 0 bases and J by 0 bases, with 8 bases between the two germline ends. Germline V lookup: CDR1 MNHNS, CDR2 SASEGT. In nucleotides, the CDR3 is TGTGCCAGCAGTGAAGCTCCAGGGCTGAACACTGAAGCTTTCTTT. This encodes CASSEAPGLNTEAFF.

The J gene is TRBJ1-1, the V gene TRBV7-2; a possible D gene is TRBD1 (5 bases). The CDR3 length is 12 residues. Germline loops: CDR1 SGHTA, CDR2 FQGNSA. Trimming left V 1 base short and J 10 bases short, with 10 bases between. CDR3 coding DNA: TGTGCCAGCAGCTTAGTTAGGGGAACAGCTTTCTTT. It is translated as CASSLVRGTAFF.

This clone was seen only a few times. The chain is built from TRBV18 and TRBJ2-1, with 8 bases that match TRBD2. V lost 3 bases, J lost 7 bases, and 8 bases stayed unmatched. The germline gives CDR1 KGHSH, CDR2 LQKENI. This CDR3 is built from 15 residues. CDR3 in amino acids: CASSPGAGVENEQFF. The CDR3, as DNA: TGTGCCAGCTCACCCGGAGCGGGAGTAGAAAATGAGCAGTTCTTC.